A selection of T cell receptor beta chains follows, all from one sample in a study of shared clonotypes between healthy human individuals. The table came from immunoSEQ multiplex PCR; TCRdb's copy has only in-frame clones and leaves some out. The table lists roughly 700,000 clones, less than 85% of them singletons. The sequencing sample was made of memory CD4+ T cells sorted from blood. The receptors here all came from a woman in her twenties or thirties in good health. The CDR3 runs from the conserved cysteine through the conserved F or W. The order of the fields is J gene, V gene, clone size, D gene, CDR3 protein, CDR3 DNA. A D gene is named only where the DNA matches it firmly. Where a row states a size, it is once, few, many or the class of an expanded clone; other rows omit it.

TRBJ1-5 TRBV16 NA NA CASSQVSGERQPQHF TGTGCCAGCAGCCAGGTCTCCGGGGAAAGGCAGCCCCAGCATTTT
TRBJ2-7 TRBV28 NA TRBD1 CASRTGTGSYEQYF TGTGCCAGCAGGACCGGGACAGGGTCCTACGAGCAGTACTTC
TRBJ2-2 TRBV7-9 many TRBD2 CASSLNPAGVIGELFF TGTGCCAGCAGCTTAAATCCGGCGGGAGTAATCGGGGAGCTGTTTTTT
TRBJ2-1 TRBV30 few NA CAWRGGNYNEQFF TGTGCCTGGAGGGGCGGAAACTACAATGAGCAGTTCTTC
TRBJ2-2 TRBV5-5 NA NA CASSFLSGTQGGPFAGELFF TGTGCCAGCAGCTTTCTCTCCGGGACTCAGGGGGGACCATTCGCCGGGGAGCTGTTTTTT
TRBJ2-7 TRBV5-1 NA TRBD2 CASSFGQERVREGRSEQYF TGCGCCAGCAGCTTCGGACAGGAAAGGGTGCGGGAGGGCCGCAGCGAGCAGTACTTC
TRBJ2-5 TRBV2 many TRBD1 CASSPGRGRMETQYF TGTGCCAGCAGTCCTGGCAGGGGGCGAATGGAGACCCAGTACTTC
TRBJ2-5 TRBV28 NA TRBD2 CASLTSGRGGLQETQYF TGTGCCAGCCTAACTAGCGGGAGGGGGGGCTTACAAGAGACCCAGTACTTC
TRBJ2-6 TRBV10-2 NA NA CASRGRGSGANVLTF TGCGCCAGCAGGGGAAGAGGTTCTGGGGCCAACGTCCTGACTTTC
TRBJ1-6 TRBV27 NA NA CASSLYNSPLHF TGTGCCAGCAGTTTGTATAATTCACCCCTCCACTTT
TRBJ2-1 TRBV6-5 NA TRBD2 CASTWTSGTEQFF TGTGCCAGCACTTGGACTAGCGGGACCGAGCAGTTCTTC
TRBJ1-6 TRBV6-5 NA NA CASSPPDGNSPLHF TGTGCCAGCAGTCCTCCGGACGGGAATTCACCCCTCCACTTT
TRBJ1-2 TRBV20-1 few NA CSARATGGYTF TGCAGTGCTAGAGCCACAGGCGGCTACACCTTC
TRBJ2-7 TRBV6-5 NA NA CASRLGNEQYF TGTGCCAGCAGACTAGGTAACGAGCAGTACTTC
TRBJ2-2 TRBV7-3 few NA CASSPNARANGELFF TGTGCCAGCAGCCCTAACGCCAGGGCTAACGGGGAGCTGTTTTTT
TRBJ1-3 TRBV5-7 NA NA CASREFTGGNTIYF TGTGCCAGCAGGGAGTTCACGGGTGGAAACACCATATATTTT
TRBJ1-5 TRBV19 NA TRBD1 CASSIDAGGGDQPQHF TGTGCCAGTAGTATAGATGCAGGGGGAGGGGATCAGCCCCAGCATTTT
TRBJ2-1 TRBV7-7 NA NA CASSPGLPNEQFF TGTGCCAGCAGTCCTGGACTCCCCAATGAGCAGTTCTTC
TRBJ1-2 TRBV5-5 NA NA CASSLMVNRDGYGYTF TGTGCCAGCAGCTTGATGGTAAACAGGGATGGTTATGGCTACACCTTC
TRBJ2-2 TRBV27 once NA CASSLRSRAELNTGELFF TGTGCCAGCAGTTTACGCTCCAGAGCGGAGTTGAACACCGGGGAGCTGTTTTTT
TRBJ1-3 TRBV5-1 few NA CASSLDRSGNTIYF TGCGCCAGCAGCTTGGACAGGTCCGGAAACACCATATATTTT
TRBJ2-2 TRBV6-1 NA TRBD2 CASSGQKLAGSTGELFF TGTGCCAGCAGTGGTCAGAAACTAGCGGGATCCACCGGGGAGCTGTTTTTT
TRBJ2-4 TRBV28 NA TRBD2 CASSWGPGGAKNIQYF TGTGCCAGCAGTTGGGGACCGGGGGGAGCCAAAAACATTCAGTACTTC
TRBJ2-5 TRBV11-2 NA TRBD2 CASSYGGKETQYF TGTGCCAGCAGCTACGGGGGGAAAGAGACCCAGTACTTC
TRBJ2-2 TRBV18 NA NA CASSESRQTHTGELFF TGTGCCAGCTCCGAGTCTCGACAGACCCACACCGGGGAGCTGTTTTTT
TRBJ1-5 TRBV19 NA TRBD1 CASSTRHRGGDNQPQHF TGTGCCAGTAGTACCCGTCACAGGGGCGGGGACAATCAGCCCCAGCATTTT
TRBJ2-2 TRBV5-1 NA NA CASIPNPGSKGELFF TGCGCCAGCATCCCAAATCCGGGATCGAAGGGGGAGCTGTTTTTT
TRBJ2-7 TRBV6-6 NA NA CASLKGTGQASYEQYF TGTGCCAGTCTTAAGGGAACCGGCCAAGCTTCCTACGAGCAGTACTTC
TRBJ1-2 TRBV7-9 NA TRBD1 CASSLGGGQGRGYTF TGTGCCAGCAGCTTAGGAGGGGGACAGGGCCGCGGCTACACCTTC
TRBJ1-5 TRBV28 NA TRBD1 CASRPTGDQPQHF TGTGCCAGCAGGCCGACAGGGGACCAGCCCCAGCATTTT
TRBJ1-1 TRBV7-2 many NA CASGDNHRKTEAFF TGTGCCAGCGGGGACAATCACCGGAAGACTGAAGCTTTCTTT
TRBJ2-2 TRBV7-2 NA TRBD1 CASSPGQYTGELFF TGTGCCAGCAGCCCGGGACAGTACACCGGGGAGCTGTTTTTT
TRBJ2-2 TRBV19 NA TRBD1 CASSMLRDRATGELFF TGTGCCAGTAGTATGCTCCGGGACAGGGCGACCGGGGAGCTGTTTTTT
TRBJ1-5 TRBV30 NA NA CAWSGQKNQPQHF TGTGCCTGGAGCGGGCAGAAGAATCAGCCCCAGCATTTT
TRBJ1-1 TRBV5-5 few TRBD1 CASSSGQGGYTEAFF TGTGCCAGCAGCTCAGGACAGGGAGGGTACACTGAAGCTTTCTTT
TRBJ2-7 TRBV28 few TRBD1 CASSGQGVYEQYF TGTGCCAGCAGCGGCCAGGGGGTCTACGAGCAGTACTTC
TRBJ2-6 TRBV18 NA NA CASSPTGHRSSGANVLTF TGTGCCAGCTCACCTACCGGACACAGGAGCTCTGGGGCCAACGTCCTGACTTTC
TRBJ2-7 TRBV11-2 NA NA CASSPQRDSYEQYF TGTGCCAGCAGCCCTCAGCGCGACTCCTACGAGCAGTACTTC
TRBJ1-5 TRBV2 once TRBD1 CASRGTGSDQPQHF TGTGCCAGCAGGGGGACAGGGTCGGATCAGCCCCAGCATTTT
TRBJ2-7 TRBV5-1 NA TRBD2 CASSLLAGAPEQYF TGCGCCAGCAGCTTACTAGCGGGAGCCCCCGAGCAGTACTTC
TRBJ2-5 TRBV28 once NA CASSSRKETQYF TGTGCCAGCAGTTCCAGGAAAGAGACCCAGTACTTC
TRBJ1-3 TRBV7-8 NA NA CASSAEYGQTTDTIYF TGTGCCAGCAGCGCCGAATATGGACAGACGACCGACACCATATATTTT
TRBJ1-5 TRBV6-1 few NA CASSEGAQPQHF TGTGCCAGCAGTGAAGGGGCTCAGCCCCAGCATTTT
TRBJ2-7 TRBV4-1 NA NA CASSQAGRTYEQYF TGCGCCAGCAGCCAAGCCGGCAGGACCTACGAGCAGTACTTC
TRBJ2-3 TRBV27 NA NA CASSFNADTQYF TGTGCCAGCAGTTTTAACGCAGATACGCAGTATTTT